Listed below are T cell receptor beta chains from one sample, sequenced in a study of blood T cell repertoires in COVID-19. Produced via immunoSEQ multiplex PCR; TCRdb's table is partial and in-frame only. The sample shows about 43,000 clones, roughly 87% of them seen only once. Specimen: peripheral blood. The receptor source for this set is a man aged 60-69 years with active COVID-19. The CDR3 runs from the conserved cysteine through the conserved F or W. A D gene is named only where the DNA matches it firmly. Clone size appears in some rows only: once, few, many, or a class for an expanded clone.

d_gene: .; j_gene: TRBJ2-7; v_gene: TRBV28; abundance: .; CDR3nt: TGTGCCAGCACAGGGTCCTACGAGCAGTACTTC; CDR3aa: CASTGSYEQYF
d_gene: TRBD1; j_gene: TRBJ1-5; v_gene: TRBV5-6; abundance: .; CDR3nt: TGTGCCAGCAGCATCAGGGGGCGTCGGGCTCAGCCCCAGCATTTT; CDR3aa: CASSIRGRRAQPQHF
d_gene: TRBD1; j_gene: TRBJ2-7; v_gene: TRBV28; abundance: .; CDR3nt: TGTGCCAGCAGTTTGAGGGGAGGGACAGGGGATGGCTCCTACGAGCAGTACTTC; CDR3aa: CASSLRGGTGDGSYEQYF
d_gene: TRBD2; j_gene: TRBJ2-3; v_gene: TRBV5-6; abundance: .; CDR3nt: TGTGCCAGCAGCTTGGCGGGGGGAAGAATAGATACGCAGTATTTT; CDR3aa: CASSLAGGRIDTQYF
d_gene: .; j_gene: TRBJ1-4; v_gene: TRBV4-3; abundance: .; CDR3nt: TGCGCCAGCCCGTTCCAGGGTCCTAATGAAAAACTGTTTTTT; CDR3aa: CASPFQGPNEKLFF
d_gene: .; j_gene: TRBJ2-5; v_gene: TRBV28; abundance: .; CDR3nt: TGTGCCAGCAGTCCGGGGTGGCAGGAGACCCAGTACTTC; CDR3aa: CASSPGWQETQYF
d_gene: TRBD2; j_gene: TRBJ2-3; v_gene: TRBV3-1/TRBV3-2; abundance: once; CDR3nt: TGTGCCAGCAGCCCGATAGCGGGGGGCACAGATACGCAGTATTTT; CDR3aa: CASSPIAGGTDTQYF
d_gene: .; j_gene: TRBJ2-7; v_gene: TRBV21-1; abundance: .; CDR3nt: TGTGCCAGCAGCAAAAGGGGGACAGGGTGGTACGAGCAGTACTTC; CDR3aa: CASSKRGTGWYEQYF
d_gene: TRBD1; j_gene: TRBJ2-7; v_gene: TRBV28; abundance: .; CDR3nt: TGTGCCAGCGGGGGACAGGGATCATACGAGCAGTACTTC; CDR3aa: CASGGQGSYEQYF
d_gene: TRBD1; j_gene: TRBJ2-5; v_gene: TRBV5-8; abundance: .; CDR3nt: TGTGCCAGCAGCTTCGGATTCGGGACAGGTCAAGAGACCCAGTACTTC; CDR3aa: CASSFGFGTGQETQYF
d_gene: .; j_gene: TRBJ2-2; v_gene: TRBV11-3; abundance: once; CDR3nt: TGTGCCAGCAGCTTAGATCAGGCCGCGGGTACCGGGGAGCTGTTTTTT; CDR3aa: CASSLDQAAGTGELFF
d_gene: TRBD1; j_gene: TRBJ1-5; v_gene: TRBV19; abundance: .; CDR3nt: TGTGCCAGTAGTAATACAGGGGTCAATCAGCCCCAGCATTTT; CDR3aa: CASSNTGVNQPQHF
d_gene: .; j_gene: TRBJ2-5; v_gene: TRBV12-5; abundance: .; CDR3nt: TGTGCTAGTGGTTTGGGGGGACTTCAAGAGACCCAGTACTTC; CDR3aa: CASGLGGLQETQYF
d_gene: TRBD2; j_gene: TRBJ2-3; v_gene: TRBV9; abundance: .; CDR3nt: TGTGCCAGCAGCTCCCTTAGCGGGGCCACAGATACGCAGTATTTT; CDR3aa: CASSSLSGATDTQYF
d_gene: .; j_gene: TRBJ2-5; v_gene: TRBV30; abundance: .; CDR3nt: TGTGCCTGGACCCCAGCGGGAGAGACCCAGTACTTC; CDR3aa: CAWTPAGETQYF
d_gene: .; j_gene: TRBJ2-4; v_gene: TRBV6-4; abundance: .; CDR3nt: TGTGCCAGCAGTGACTCGAACGGAAACATTCAGTACTTC; CDR3aa: CASSDSNGNIQYF
d_gene: TRBD1; j_gene: TRBJ1-5; v_gene: TRBV19; abundance: .; CDR3nt: TGTGCCAGTAGTATGGGGGTAGGGACAGGGCTTTATAGCAATCAGCCCCAGCATTTT; CDR3aa: CASSMGVGTGLYSNQPQHF
d_gene: TRBD2; j_gene: TRBJ2-2; v_gene: TRBV5-1; abundance: .; CDR3nt: TGCGCCAGCAGCTTCGCTAGCGGGGAGGGGCCCGGGGAGCTGTTTTTT; CDR3aa: CASSFASGEGPGELFF
d_gene: TRBD2; j_gene: TRBJ2-5; v_gene: TRBV19; abundance: .; CDR3nt: TGTGCCAGTAGTGCCTCCCGACTAGCGGGACAAGAGACCCAGTACTTC; CDR3aa: CASSASRLAGQETQYF
d_gene: .; j_gene: TRBJ1-2; v_gene: TRBV5-6; abundance: .; CDR3nt: TGTGCCAGCAGCTCCCCGGGTTCGGGGGGCTACACCTTC; CDR3aa: CASSSPGSGGYTF
d_gene: .; j_gene: TRBJ2-2; v_gene: TRBV3-1/TRBV3-2; abundance: .; CDR3nt: TGTGCCAGCAGCCAAGACCCACAGGGGAACACCGGGGAGCTGTTTTTT; CDR3aa: CASSQDPQGNTGELFF
d_gene: TRBD2; j_gene: TRBJ2-1; v_gene: TRBV28; abundance: .; CDR3nt: TGTGCCAGCAGTGTAACGGGACTAGCGGACCTCAATGAGCAGTTCTTC; CDR3aa: CASSVTGLADLNEQFF
d_gene: TRBD1; j_gene: TRBJ1-2; v_gene: TRBV28; abundance: .; CDR3nt: TGTGCCAGCAGTTTTGGTGACAGGGTCGGCGGCTATGGCTACACCTTC; CDR3aa: CASSFGDRVGGYGYTF
d_gene: TRBD2; j_gene: TRBJ2-7; v_gene: TRBV27; abundance: .; CDR3nt: TGTGCCAGCAGTTTAGGGGGGGGTGATTCCTACGAGCAGTACTTC; CDR3aa: CASSLGGGDSYEQYF
d_gene: TRBD2; j_gene: TRBJ2-2; v_gene: TRBV7-3; abundance: .; CDR3nt: TGTGCCAGCAGCTTATCCCCTAGCGGTTTCGCCGGGGAGCTGTTTTTT; CDR3aa: CASSLSPSGFAGELFF
d_gene: .; j_gene: TRBJ2-1; v_gene: TRBV9; abundance: .; CDR3nt: TGTGCCAGCAGCGAGGGCGGGGGCCCATCCTACAATGAGCAGTTCTTC; CDR3aa: CASSEGGGPSYNEQFF
d_gene: .; j_gene: TRBJ2-1; v_gene: TRBV28; abundance: .; CDR3nt: TGTGCCAGCAGTTTACATTCGAGAAGCTCCTACAATGAGCAGTTCTTC; CDR3aa: CASSLHSRSSYNEQFF
d_gene: .; j_gene: TRBJ2-1; v_gene: TRBV7-2; abundance: .; CDR3nt: TGTGCCAGCAGCTCGCCGGGATTAGGCAGGACGCTCTTC; CDR3aa: CASSSPGLGRTLF
d_gene: TRBD1; j_gene: TRBJ1-2; v_gene: TRBV28; abundance: .; CDR3nt: TGTGCCAGCAGTACCCGGACAGGGGGGGACTATGGCTACACCTTC; CDR3aa: CASSTRTGGDYGYTF
d_gene: TRBD2; j_gene: TRBJ2-2; v_gene: TRBV27; abundance: .; CDR3nt: TGTGCCAGCAGTTTTAGCGGGGCTTCGAGCACCGGGGAGCTGTTTTTT; CDR3aa: CASSFSGASSTGELFF
d_gene: TRBD1; j_gene: TRBJ2-5; v_gene: TRBV27; abundance: .; CDR3nt: TGTGCCAGCAGTTTACACAGGGGGCGCGGTTGGGAGACCCAGTACTTC; CDR3aa: CASSLHRGRGWETQYF
d_gene: TRBD1; j_gene: TRBJ1-1; v_gene: TRBV7-9; abundance: .; CDR3nt: TGTGCCAGCAGCTTGCAGGGGGCCGTCACTGAAGCTTTCTTT; CDR3aa: CASSLQGAVTEAFF
d_gene: .; j_gene: TRBJ1-1; v_gene: TRBV3-1/TRBV3-2; abundance: .; CDR3nt: TGTGCCAGCAGCCCAAAACTACAGGGCACTGAAGCTTTCTTT; CDR3aa: CASSPKLQGTEAFF
d_gene: TRBD1; j_gene: TRBJ1-2; v_gene: TRBV4-3; abundance: .; CDR3nt: TGCGCCAGCAGCCGTTCCGGGACAGACTATGGCTACACCTTC; CDR3aa: CASSRSGTDYGYTF
d_gene: TRBD1; j_gene: TRBJ2-7; v_gene: TRBV27; abundance: .; CDR3nt: TGTGCCAGCAGTCTAAGGTGGACAGGGAGAGGGGACTTCTACGAGCAGTACTTC; CDR3aa: CASSLRWTGRGDFYEQYF
d_gene: .; j_gene: TRBJ1-1; v_gene: TRBV6-6; abundance: .; CDR3nt: TGTGCCAGCAGTTCGGACACTGAAGCTTTCTTT; CDR3aa: CASSSDTEAFF
d_gene: TRBD2; j_gene: TRBJ2-7; v_gene: TRBV27; abundance: once; CDR3nt: TGTGCCAGCAGTTTAAAGGCCCGGGGGAGGGGCGAGCAGTACTTC; CDR3aa: CASSLKARGRGEQYF
d_gene: .; j_gene: TRBJ2-7; v_gene: TRBV1; abundance: .; CDR3nt: TGCACCAGCAGCCAAACTAGCGGGAGCTCCTACGAGCAGTACTTC; CDR3aa: CTSSQTSGSSYEQYF
d_gene: .; j_gene: TRBJ2-4; v_gene: TRBV12-3/TRBV12-4; abundance: .; CDR3nt: TGTGCCAGCAGTTTCCCACCGGGAAACATTCAGTACTTC; CDR3aa: CASSFPPGNIQYF
d_gene: TRBD2; j_gene: TRBJ2-7; v_gene: TRBV7-2; abundance: once; CDR3nt: TGTGCCAGCAGCTTAGATTATGGGAGGGCAAACGAGCAGTACTTC; CDR3aa: CASSLDYGRANEQYF
d_gene: .; j_gene: TRBJ1-1; v_gene: TRBV12-5; abundance: .; CDR3nt: TGTGCTAGTGGTTTGCTCAAGACAGGAATCACTGAAGCTTTCTTT; CDR3aa: CASGLLKTGITEAFF
d_gene: TRBD2; j_gene: TRBJ2-7; v_gene: TRBV6-5; abundance: .; CDR3nt: TGTGCCAGCAGTTATGGCGGGGGGGCTATTTCCTACGAGCAGTACTTC; CDR3aa: CASSYGGGAISYEQYF
d_gene: .; j_gene: TRBJ2-1; v_gene: TRBV18; abundance: .; CDR3nt: TGTGCCAGCTCACCACCACAGGGTCCCATAAACAATGAGCAGTTCTTC; CDR3aa: CASSPPQGPINNEQFF
d_gene: TRBD1; j_gene: TRBJ1-1; v_gene: TRBV18; abundance: .; CDR3nt: TGTGCCAGCTCACCGCTACAGGGGGAAAACACTGAAGCTTTCTTT; CDR3aa: CASSPLQGENTEAFF
d_gene: .; j_gene: TRBJ1-6; v_gene: TRBV6-1; abundance: .; CDR3nt: TGTGCCAGCAGTGAACTGTATTCACCCCTCCACTTT; CDR3aa: CASSELYSPLHF
d_gene: TRBD2; j_gene: TRBJ2-7; v_gene: TRBV7-9; abundance: .; CDR3nt: TGTGCCAGCAGCTCAACGACTAGCGGGAGACGATCCCTCTACGAGCAGTACTTC; CDR3aa: CASSSTTSGRRSLYEQYF
d_gene: .; j_gene: TRBJ1-5; v_gene: TRBV6-5; abundance: once; CDR3nt: TGTGCCAGCAGTAACAGGGATGTGTCTCTCCAGCCCCAGCATTTT; CDR3aa: CASSNRDVSLQPQHF
d_gene: .; j_gene: TRBJ1-5; v_gene: TRBV1; abundance: .; CDR3nt: TGCACCAGCACCTCAACTAAGACGAGGTCCAGGGGGCAAGATCAGCCCCAGCATTTT; CDR3aa: CTSTSTKTRSRGQDQPQHF
d_gene: TRBD2; j_gene: TRBJ2-1; v_gene: TRBV11-3; abundance: once; CDR3nt: TGTGCCAGCAGCTTAGTGGGCGGGGGCTCCTACAATGAGCAGTTCTTC; CDR3aa: CASSLVGGGSYNEQFF
d_gene: TRBD1; j_gene: TRBJ1-6; v_gene: TRBV5-1; abundance: .; CDR3nt: TGCGCCAGCAGCTCCGGGACAGCGGATTCACCCCTCCACTTT; CDR3aa: CASSSGTADSPLHF
d_gene: .; j_gene: TRBJ2-2; v_gene: TRBV13; abundance: .; CDR3nt: TGTGCCAGCAGCGGAGGCACCAACACCGGGGAGCTGTTTTTT; CDR3aa: CASSGGTNTGELFF
d_gene: TRBD1; j_gene: TRBJ1-1; v_gene: TRBV7-2; abundance: .; CDR3nt: TGTGCCAGCAGCTTGAGGCAGGGGGCGGAGAACACTGAAGCTTTCTTT; CDR3aa: CASSLRQGAENTEAFF
d_gene: .; j_gene: TRBJ1-1; v_gene: TRBV28; abundance: .; CDR3nt: TGTGCCAGCAGTTTAGGGGGGTTTGAAGCTTTCTTT; CDR3aa: CASSLGGFEAFF
d_gene: .; j_gene: TRBJ1-1; v_gene: TRBV7-9; abundance: .; CDR3nt: TGTGCCAGCAGCGATACACCCGACACTGAAGCTTTCTTT; CDR3aa: CASSDTPDTEAFF
d_gene: TRBD1; j_gene: TRBJ2-5; v_gene: TRBV6-1; abundance: .; CDR3nt: TGTGCCAGCAGTGAAGTCCCGACAGGGCGGGAGACCCAGTACTTC; CDR3aa: CASSEVPTGRETQYF
d_gene: TRBD1; j_gene: TRBJ2-5; v_gene: TRBV20-1; abundance: .; CDR3nt: TGCAGTGCTAATGACAGGGGCTACCAAGAGACCCAGTACTTC; CDR3aa: CSANDRGYQETQYF
d_gene: .; j_gene: TRBJ2-2; v_gene: TRBV3-1/TRBV3-2; abundance: .; CDR3nt: TGTGCCAGCGCGGTGCCCGGGGAGCTGTTTTTT; CDR3aa: CASAVPGELFF